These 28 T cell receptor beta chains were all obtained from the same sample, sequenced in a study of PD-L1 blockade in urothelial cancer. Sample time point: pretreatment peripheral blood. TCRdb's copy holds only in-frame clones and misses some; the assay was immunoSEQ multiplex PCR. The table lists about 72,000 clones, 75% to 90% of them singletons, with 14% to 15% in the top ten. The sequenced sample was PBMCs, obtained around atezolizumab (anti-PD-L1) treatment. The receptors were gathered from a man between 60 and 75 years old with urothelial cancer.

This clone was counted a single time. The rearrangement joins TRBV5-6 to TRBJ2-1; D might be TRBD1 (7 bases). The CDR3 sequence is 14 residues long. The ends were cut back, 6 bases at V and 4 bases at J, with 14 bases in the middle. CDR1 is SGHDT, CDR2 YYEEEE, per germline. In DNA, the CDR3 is TGTGCCAGCATACAACAGGGGACTTACAATGAGCAGTTCTTC. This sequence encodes CASIQQGTYNEQFF.

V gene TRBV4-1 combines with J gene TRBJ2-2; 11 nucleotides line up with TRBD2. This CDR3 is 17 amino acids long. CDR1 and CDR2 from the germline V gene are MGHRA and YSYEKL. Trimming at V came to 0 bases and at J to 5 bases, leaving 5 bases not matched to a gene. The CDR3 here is CASSQEGLAGGTGELFF. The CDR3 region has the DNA TGCGCCAGCAGCCAAGAAGGGCTAGCGGGGGGTACCGGGGAGCTGTTTTTT.

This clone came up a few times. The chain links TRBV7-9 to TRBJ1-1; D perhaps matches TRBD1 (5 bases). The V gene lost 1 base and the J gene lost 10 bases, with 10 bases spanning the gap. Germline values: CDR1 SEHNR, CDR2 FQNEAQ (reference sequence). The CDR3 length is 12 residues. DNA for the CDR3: TGTGCCAGCAGCTTAGGTTCGGGGGGAGCTTTCTTT. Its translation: CASSLGSGGAFF. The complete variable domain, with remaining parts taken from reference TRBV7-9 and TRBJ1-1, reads DTGVSQNPRHKITKRGQNVTFRCDPISEHNRLYWYRQTLGQGPEFLTYFQNEAQLEKSRLLSDRFSAERPKGSFSTLEIQRTEQGDSAMYLCASSLGSGGAFFGQGTRLTVV.

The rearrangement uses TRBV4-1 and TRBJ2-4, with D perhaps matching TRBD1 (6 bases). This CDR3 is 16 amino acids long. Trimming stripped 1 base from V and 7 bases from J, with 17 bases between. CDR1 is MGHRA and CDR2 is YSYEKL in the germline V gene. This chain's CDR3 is CASSQGLARTGNIQYF. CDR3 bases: TGCGCCAGCAGCCAAGGCCTAGCCCGCACAGGGAACATTCAGTACTTC.

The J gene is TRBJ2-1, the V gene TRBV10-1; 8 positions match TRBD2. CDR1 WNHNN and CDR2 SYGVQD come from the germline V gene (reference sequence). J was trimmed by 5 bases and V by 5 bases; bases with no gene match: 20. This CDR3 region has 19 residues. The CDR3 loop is CASSQDTTGTRSIHNEQFF. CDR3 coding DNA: TGCGCCAGCAGTCAAGACACGACCGGGACTAGGTCGATCCACAATGAGCAGTTCTTC.

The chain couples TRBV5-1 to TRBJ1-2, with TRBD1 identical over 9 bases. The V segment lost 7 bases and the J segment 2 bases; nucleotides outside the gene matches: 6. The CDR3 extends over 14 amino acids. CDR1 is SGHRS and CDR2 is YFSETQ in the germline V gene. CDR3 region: CASDPGTGNYGYTF. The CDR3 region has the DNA TGCGCCAGCGACCCCGGGACAGGGAACTATGGCTACACCTTC.

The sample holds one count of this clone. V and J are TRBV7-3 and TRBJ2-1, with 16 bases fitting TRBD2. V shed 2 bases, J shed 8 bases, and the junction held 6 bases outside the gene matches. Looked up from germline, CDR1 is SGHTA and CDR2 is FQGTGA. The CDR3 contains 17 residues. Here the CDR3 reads CASSLPGTSGGAYEQFF. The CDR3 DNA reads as TGTGCCAGCAGCTTACCAGGGACTAGCGGGGGGGCCTATGAGCAGTTCTTC.

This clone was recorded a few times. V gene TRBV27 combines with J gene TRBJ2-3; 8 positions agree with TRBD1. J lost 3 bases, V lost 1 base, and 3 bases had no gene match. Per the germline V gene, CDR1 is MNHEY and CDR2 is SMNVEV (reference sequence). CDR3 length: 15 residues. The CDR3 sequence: CASSLYYRGTDTQYF. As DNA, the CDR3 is TGTGCCAGCAGTTTATATTACAGGGGGACAGATACGCAGTATTTT.

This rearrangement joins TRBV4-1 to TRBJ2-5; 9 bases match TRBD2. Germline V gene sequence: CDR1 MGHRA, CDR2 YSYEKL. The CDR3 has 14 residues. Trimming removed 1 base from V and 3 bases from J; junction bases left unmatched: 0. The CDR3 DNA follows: TGCGCCAGCAGCCAAGGACTAGCGGAAGAGACCCAGTACTTC. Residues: CASSQGLAEETQYF.

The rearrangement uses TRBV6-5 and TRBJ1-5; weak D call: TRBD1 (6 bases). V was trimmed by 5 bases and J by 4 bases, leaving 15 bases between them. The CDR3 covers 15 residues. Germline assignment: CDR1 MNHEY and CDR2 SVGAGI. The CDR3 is CASSQGWQGNQPQHF. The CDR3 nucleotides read TGTGCCAGCAGTCAGGGGTGGCAGGGAAATCAGCCCCAGCATTTT.

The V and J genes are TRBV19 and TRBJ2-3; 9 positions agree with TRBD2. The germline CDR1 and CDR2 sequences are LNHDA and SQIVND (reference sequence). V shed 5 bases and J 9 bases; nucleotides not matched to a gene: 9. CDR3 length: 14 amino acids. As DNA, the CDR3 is TGTGCCAGTAGTTTGGCGGGGGGGGTGGAGACGCAGTATTTT. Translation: CASSLAGGVETQYF. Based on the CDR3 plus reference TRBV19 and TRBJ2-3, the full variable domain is DGGITQSPKYLFRKEGQNVTLSCEQNLNHDAMYWYRQDPGQGLRLIYYSQIVNDFQKGDIAEGYSVSREKKESFPLTVTSAQKNPTAFYLCASSLAGGVETQYFGPGTRLTVL.

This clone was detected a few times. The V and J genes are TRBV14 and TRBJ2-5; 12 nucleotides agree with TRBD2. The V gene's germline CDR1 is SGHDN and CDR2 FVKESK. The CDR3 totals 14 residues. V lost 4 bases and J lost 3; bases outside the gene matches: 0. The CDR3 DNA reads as TGTGCCAGCAGCCGACTAGCGGGGGAAGAGACCCAGTACTTC. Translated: CASSRLAGEETQYF.

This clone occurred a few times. The CDR3 DNA is TGTGCCAGCAGAGCACTAGCGGGGGGCCGAAGTGAGCAGTTCTTC. Amino acids: CASRALAGGRSEQFF. This rearrangement joins TRBV6-5 to TRBJ2-1, with 12 bases aligning to TRBD2. The CDR3 length is 15 residues. Per germline, CDR1 MNHEY and CDR2 SVGAGI. The junction had 9 bases not matched to a gene; V was cut back by 6 bases and J by 9 bases.

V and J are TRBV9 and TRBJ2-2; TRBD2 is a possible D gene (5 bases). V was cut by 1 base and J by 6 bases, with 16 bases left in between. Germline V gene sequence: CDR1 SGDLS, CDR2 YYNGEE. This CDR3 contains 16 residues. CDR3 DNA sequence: TGTGCCAGCAGCGTATTCGGATTGGTCGGGGCCGGGGAGCTGTTTTTT. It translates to CASSVFGLVGAGELFF.

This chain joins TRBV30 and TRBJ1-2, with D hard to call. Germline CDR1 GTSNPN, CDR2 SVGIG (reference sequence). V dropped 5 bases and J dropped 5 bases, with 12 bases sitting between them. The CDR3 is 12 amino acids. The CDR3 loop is CAWDYRGYGYTF. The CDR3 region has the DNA TGTGCCTGGGATTACCGAGGTTATGGCTACACCTTC. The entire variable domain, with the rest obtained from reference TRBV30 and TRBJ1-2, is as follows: SQTIHQWPATLVQPVGSPLSLECTVEGTSNPNLYWYRQAAGRGLQLLFYSVGIGQISSEVPQNLSASRPQDRQFILSSKKLLLSDSGFYLCAWDYRGYGYTFGSGTRLTVV.

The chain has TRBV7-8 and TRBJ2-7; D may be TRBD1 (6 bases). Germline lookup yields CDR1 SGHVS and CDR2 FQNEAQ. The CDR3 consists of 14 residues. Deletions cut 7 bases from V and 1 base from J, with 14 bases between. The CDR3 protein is CASKIAGDSYEQYF. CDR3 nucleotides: TGTGCCAGCAAAATCGCAGGGGATTCCTACGAGCAGTACTTC.

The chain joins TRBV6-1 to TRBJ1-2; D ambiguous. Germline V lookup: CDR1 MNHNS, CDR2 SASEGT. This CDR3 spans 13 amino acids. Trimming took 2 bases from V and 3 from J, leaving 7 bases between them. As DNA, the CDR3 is TGTGCCAGCAGTGAAAGAGGCGACTATGGCTACACCTTC. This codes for CASSERGDYGYTF.

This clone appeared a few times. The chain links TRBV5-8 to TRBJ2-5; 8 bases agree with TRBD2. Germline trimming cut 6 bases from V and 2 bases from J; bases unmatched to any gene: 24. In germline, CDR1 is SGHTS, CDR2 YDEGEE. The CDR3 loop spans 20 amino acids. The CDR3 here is CASIPGGIAGWFAVQETQYF. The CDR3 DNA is TGTGCCAGCATCCCCGGGGGAATAGCGGGGTGGTTTGCCGTACAAGAGACCCAGTACTTC.

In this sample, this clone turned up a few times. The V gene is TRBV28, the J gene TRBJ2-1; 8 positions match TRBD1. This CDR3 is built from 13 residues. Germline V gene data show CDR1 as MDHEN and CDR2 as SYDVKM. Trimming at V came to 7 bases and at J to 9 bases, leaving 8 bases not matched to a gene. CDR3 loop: CASITGGFGEQFF. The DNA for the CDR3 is TGTGCCAGCATAACAGGGGGATTCGGTGAGCAGTTCTTC.

CDR3 in DNA: TGTGCCACAGACGGGGGAAACACTGAAGCTTTCTTT. Translated: CATDGGNTEAFF. The chain employs TRBV10-3 and TRBJ1-1; possibly TRBD1 for D (5 bases). CDR3 size: 12 residues. With 10 bases removed from V and 2 bases from J, the gap between germline ends came to 11 bases. Per germline, CDR1 ENHRY and CDR2 SYGVKD.

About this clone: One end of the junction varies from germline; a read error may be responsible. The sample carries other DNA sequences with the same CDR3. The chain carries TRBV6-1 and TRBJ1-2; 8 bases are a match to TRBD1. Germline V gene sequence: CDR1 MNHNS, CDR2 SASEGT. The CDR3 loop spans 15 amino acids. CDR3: CASSEGRGRAYGYTF. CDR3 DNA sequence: TGTGCCAGCAGTGAGGGCAGGGGGCGCGCCTATGGTTACACCTTC.

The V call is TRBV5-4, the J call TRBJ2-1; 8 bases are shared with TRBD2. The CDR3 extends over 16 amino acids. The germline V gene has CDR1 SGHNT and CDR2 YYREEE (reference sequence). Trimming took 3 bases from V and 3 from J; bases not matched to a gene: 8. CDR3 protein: CASSSGLAPVYNEQFF. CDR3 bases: TGTGCCAGCAGCTCAGGACTAGCACCGGTCTACAATGAGCAGTTCTTC.

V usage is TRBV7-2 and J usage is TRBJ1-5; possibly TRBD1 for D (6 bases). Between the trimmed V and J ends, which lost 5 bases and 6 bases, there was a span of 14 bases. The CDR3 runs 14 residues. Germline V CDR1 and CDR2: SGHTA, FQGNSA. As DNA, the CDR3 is TGTGCCAGCAGCCTCTCGGGGGGGCCTCAGCCCCAGCATTTT. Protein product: CASSLSGGPQPQHF.

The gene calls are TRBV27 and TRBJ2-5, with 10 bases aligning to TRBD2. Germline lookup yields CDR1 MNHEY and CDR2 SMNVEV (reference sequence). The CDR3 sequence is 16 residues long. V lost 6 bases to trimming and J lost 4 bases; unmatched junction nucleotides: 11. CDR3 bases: TGTGCCAGCAGCCCCGGAAGGACTAGCGGTGGAGAGACCCAGTACTTC. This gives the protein CASSPGRTSGGETQYF.

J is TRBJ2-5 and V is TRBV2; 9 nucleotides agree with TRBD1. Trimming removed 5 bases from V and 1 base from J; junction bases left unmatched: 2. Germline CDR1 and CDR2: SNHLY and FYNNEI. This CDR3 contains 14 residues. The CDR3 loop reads CASSKGQGQETQYF. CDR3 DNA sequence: TGTGCCAGCAGTAAGGGACAGGGCCAAGAGACCCAGTACTTC.

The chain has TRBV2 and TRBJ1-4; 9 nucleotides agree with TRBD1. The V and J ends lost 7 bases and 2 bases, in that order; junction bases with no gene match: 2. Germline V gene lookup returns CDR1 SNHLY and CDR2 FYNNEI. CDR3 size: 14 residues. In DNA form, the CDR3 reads TGTGCCAGCACGGACAGGGGCACTAATGAAAAACTGTTTTTT. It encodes CASTDRGTNEKLFF.

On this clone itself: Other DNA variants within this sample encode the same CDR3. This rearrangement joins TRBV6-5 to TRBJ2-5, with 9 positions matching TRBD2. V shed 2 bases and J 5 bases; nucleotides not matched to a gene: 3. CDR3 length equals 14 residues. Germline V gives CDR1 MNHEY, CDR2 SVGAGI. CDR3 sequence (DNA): TGTGCCAGCAGTTACCTAGCGGGGTGGGAGACCCAGTACTTC. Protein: CASSYLAGWETQYF.

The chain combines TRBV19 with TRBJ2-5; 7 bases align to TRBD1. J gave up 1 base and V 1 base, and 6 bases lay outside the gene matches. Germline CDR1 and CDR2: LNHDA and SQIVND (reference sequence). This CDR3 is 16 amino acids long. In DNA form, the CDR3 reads TGTGCCAGTAGTATAGGGTCAGGGGGTACCCAAGAGACCCAGTACTTC. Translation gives CASSIGSGGTQETQYF.